These 9 T cell receptor beta chains were sequenced from one sample in a study of blood T cell repertoires in COVID-19. Using immunoSEQ multiplex PCR, the repertoire was profiled, and TCRdb retains in-frame clones only, with some absent. In the table there are 200,000 to 300,000 clones, around 88% of which are singletons. Material for sequencing was PBMCs or T cells enriched from blood (not recorded which). The receptors were sampled from a woman aged 40 to 55 with acute COVID-19.

This chain connects TRBV6-4 to TRBJ2-6; D is unclear. Trimming removed 4 bases from V and 13 bases from J, with 2 bases in between. This CDR3 comprises 9 residues. Germline V gene data show CDR1 as MRHNA and CDR2 as SNTAGT. The CDR3 sequence: CASSVVLTF. As DNA, the CDR3 is TGTGCCAGCAGTGTAGTCCTGACTTTC.

The DNA for the CDR3 is TGTGCCAGCTCGCCCGGGACTAGCGGGAGTTCCAACACCGGGGAGCTGTTTTTT. Translation gives CASSPGTSGSSNTGELFF. The rearrangement links TRBV18 to TRBJ2-2; 14 bases map to TRBD2. V lost 6 bases to trimming and J lost 2 bases; unmatched junction nucleotides: 8. The CDR3 length is 18 residues. Germline V lookup: CDR1 KGHSH, CDR2 LQKENI.

The CDR3 here is CASSFELGAGVTDTQYF. The CDR3 region has the DNA TGTGCCAGCAGCTTCGAGTTAGGGGCGGGGGTGACAGATACGCAGTATTTT. The chain is built from TRBV7-8 and TRBJ2-3, with 7 bases lining up with TRBD2. The germline V gene has CDR1 SGHVS and CDR2 FQNEAQ. V shed 3 bases, J shed 3 bases, and the junction held 12 bases outside the gene matches. The CDR3 is 17 amino acids.

The chain uses TRBV27 and TRBJ1-6, with a tentative D call TRBD1 (6 bases). The CDR3 consists of 13 residues. From germline, CDR1 is MNHEY and CDR2 SMNVEV (reference sequence). Trimming took off 6 bases at V and 9 bases at J, with 12 bases between the two ends. The CDR3 spells CASRDQGISPLHF. Here the CDR3 DNA reads TGTGCCAGCAGAGATCAGGGGATTTCACCCCTCCACTTT.

The gene calls are TRBV5-1 and TRBJ2-1; 8 nucleotides agree with TRBD2. Germline loops: CDR1 SGHRS, CDR2 YFSETQ. The CDR3 consists of 15 residues. After removal of 2 bases from V and 6 bases from J, the junction contained 7 bases not matched to a gene. The CDR3 nucleotides read TGCGCCAGCAGCTTCCAAGCGGGAGTGCCCAATGAGCAGTTCTTC. Amino acid sequence: CASSFQAGVPNEQFF.

The genes are TRBV11-2 and TRBJ1-2, with D uncertain. Per the germline V gene, CDR1 is SGHAT and CDR2 is FQNNGV. With 0 bases removed from V and 4 bases from J, the gap between germline ends came to 15 bases. CDR3 length: 16 residues. CDR3 sequence: CASSLDQLNPTYGYTF. Here the CDR3 DNA reads TGTGCCAGCAGCTTAGATCAACTGAACCCTACCTATGGCTACACCTTC.

The chain couples TRBV24-1 to TRBJ2-3, with D possibly matching TRBD1 (7 bases). This CDR3 region has 19 residues. The ends were cut back, 4 bases at V and 0 bases at J, with 22 bases in the middle. From germline, CDR1 is KGHDR and CDR2 SFDVKD. The CDR3 reads CATSDHIPNRGGSTDTQYF. In DNA form, the CDR3 reads TGTGCCACCAGTGACCACATCCCGAACAGGGGAGGTAGCACAGATACGCAGTATTTT.

CDR3 bases: TGTGCCAGCAGCCAACGCCCTGTCGTGACAGGGGATTGGACTGAAGCTTTCTTT. Translation gives CASSQRPVVTGDWTEAFF. The chain couples TRBV14 to TRBJ1-1; the match to TRBD1 covers 8 bases. Germline lookup yields CDR1 SGHDN and CDR2 FVKESK. The CDR3 is 18 residues long. V dropped 2 bases and J dropped 5; count of bases not matched to a gene: 16.

This chain links TRBV30 with TRBJ1-5; D is unclear. The CDR3 has 13 amino acids. Trimming removed 2 bases from V and 2 bases from J, with 7 bases in between. The germline gives CDR1 GTSNPN, CDR2 SVGIG (reference sequence). The CDR3 bases are TGTGCCTGGAGTCCTCCGGGCAATCAGCCCCAGCATTTT. Amino acid sequence: CAWSPPGNQPQHF.